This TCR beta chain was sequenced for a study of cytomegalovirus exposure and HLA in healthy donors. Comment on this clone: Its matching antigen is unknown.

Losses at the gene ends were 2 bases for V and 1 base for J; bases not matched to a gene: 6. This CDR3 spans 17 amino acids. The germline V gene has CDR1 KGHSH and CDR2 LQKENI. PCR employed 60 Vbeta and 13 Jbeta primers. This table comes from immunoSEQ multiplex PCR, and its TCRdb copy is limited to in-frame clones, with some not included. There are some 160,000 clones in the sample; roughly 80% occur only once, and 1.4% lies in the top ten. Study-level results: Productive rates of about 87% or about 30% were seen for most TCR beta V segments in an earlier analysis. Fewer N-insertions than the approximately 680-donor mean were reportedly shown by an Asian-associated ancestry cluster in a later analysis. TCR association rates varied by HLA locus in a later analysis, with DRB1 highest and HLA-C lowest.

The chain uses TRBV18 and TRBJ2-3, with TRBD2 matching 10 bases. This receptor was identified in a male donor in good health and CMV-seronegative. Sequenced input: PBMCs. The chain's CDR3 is CASSPTTSGEGTDTQYF. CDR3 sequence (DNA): TGTGCCAGCTCACCAACAACTAGCGGGGAGGGCACAGATACGCAGTATTTT. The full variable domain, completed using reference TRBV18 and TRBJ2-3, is NAGVMQNPRHLVRRRGQEARLRCSPMKGHSHVYWYRQLPEEGLKFMVYLQKENIIDESGMPKERFSAEFPKEGPSILRIQQVVRGDSAAYFCASSPTTSGEGTDTQYFGPGTRLTVL.